The next 29 T cell receptor beta chains were all read from a single sample in a study of metastatic and nonmetastatic thyroid tumors. Among the patients, none had received any treatment before thyroid surgery. TCRdb called clones again from the PCR reads with MiXCR. The sample yields 50,000 to 70,000 clones, approximately 4% seen once. The sequencing sample was made of blood. The receptor set was obtained from a female donor with papillary thyroid cancer or a benign thyroid nodule (not recorded which). Some clones in this sample may be carry-over from other donors' samples.

Details on this clone: A read error may be the cause here, since a much bigger clone is one base away. Other DNA sequences in the sample encode the same CDR3. The chain joins TRBV5-1 to TRBJ2-5; D not certain. This CDR3 spans 16 amino acids. V lost 2 bases, J lost 4 bases, and 18 bases lay in between. From germline, CDR1 is SGHRS and CDR2 YFSETQ. The CDR3 nucleotides are TGCGCCAGCAGCTTAGGTCCCCTTAGGATGGGAGAGACCCAGTACTTC. Amino acids: CASSLGPLRMGETQYF.

This clone was counted between two and nine times. The CDR3 DNA reads TGTGCCAGTAGTATCGAGGGGGGCGGGGATCTTTTTTTT. Translating it yields CASSIEGGGDLFF. This chain connects TRBV19 to TRBJ2-2, with D perhaps assigned TRBD1 or TRBD2 (6 bases each). V was pared by 3 bases and J by 17 bases, with 19 bases between. The CDR3 length is 13 residues. Germline CDR1 reads LNHDA; CDR2 reads SQIVND (reference sequence).

Many counts were recorded for this clone. This chain links TRBV10-3 with TRBJ2-7; weak D call: TRBD1 (6 bases). CDR3 length: 15 amino acids. Germline values: CDR1 ENHRY, CDR2 SYGVKD. Trimming took 0 bases from V and 4 from J, leaving 13 bases between them. CDR3 DNA sequence: TGTGCCATCAGTGAGTCTACAGGGTCTGGGTACGAGCAGTACTTC. Translation gives CAISESTGSGYEQYF.

This clone has ten or more counts. The gene calls are TRBV7-9 and TRBJ2-1; TRBD1 is a possible D gene (5 bases). CDR3 length: 14 residues. The germline V and J ends were trimmed by 5 bases and 6 bases, with 14 bases remaining between them. CDR1 SEHNR and CDR2 FQNEAQ come from the germline V gene (reference sequence). The CDR3 DNA reads as TGTGCCAGCAGCGTCAATGGGGCTCTCAATGAGCAGTTCTTC. Translated: CASSVNGALNEQFF.

This clone came up many times. V usage is TRBV4-1 and J usage is TRBJ2-7; 13 nucleotides align to TRBD2. Trimming cost V 1 base and J 5 bases; bases outside gene matches: 5. The CDR3 loop spans 16 amino acids. CDR1 and CDR2 from the germline V gene are MGHRA and YSYEKL. CDR3 loop: CASSQALAGGGHEQYF. The CDR3 coding sequence is TGCGCCAGCAGCCAAGCACTAGCGGGGGGGGGCCACGAGCAGTACTTC.

This clone showed up many times. The chain joins TRBV30 to TRBJ2-7; 12 positions agree with TRBD2. Germline trimming cut 3 bases from V and 4 bases from J; bases unmatched to any gene: 10. Germline V gene lookup returns CDR1 GTSNPN and CDR2 SVGIG (reference sequence). This CDR3 has 16 amino acids. CDR3 sequence reads: CAWSRRLAGERYEQYF. CDR3 nucleotides: TGTGCCTGGAGCCGGAGACTAGCGGGAGAAAGGTACGAGCAGTACTTC. The full variable domain, its missing parts supplied by reference TRBV30 and TRBJ2-7, is SQTIHQWPATLVQPVGSPLSLECTVEGTSNPNLYWYRQAAGRGLQLLFYSVGIGQISSEVPQNLSASRPQDRQFILSSKKLLLSDSGFYLCAWSRRLAGERYEQYFGPGTRLTVT.

This clone was picked up many times. The V gene is TRBV29-1, the J gene TRBJ2-6; D is unclear. The CDR3 runs to 14 residues. Germline assignment: CDR1 SQVTM and CDR2 ANQGSEA. Trimming removed 6 bases at V and 0 bases at J, with 9 bases between. CDR3 sequence reads: CSVAAVSGANVLTF. In DNA form, the CDR3 reads TGCAGCGTAGCAGCCGTCTCTGGGGCCAACGTCCTGACTTTC.

This clone was observed at least ten times. V is TRBV20-1 and J is TRBJ1-3; unclear D gene. V was pared by 6 bases and J by 4 bases, with 13 bases between. CDR3 length equals 13 residues. Germline lookup yields CDR1 DFQATT and CDR2 SNEGSKA (reference sequence). CDR3 amino acids: CSAVKDLGNTIYF. The CDR3 nucleotides read TGCAGTGCCGTTAAGGACCTCGGAAACACCATATATTTT.

The chain is built from TRBV28 and TRBJ2-1, with 9 positions matching TRBD2. Germline V gene lookup returns CDR1 MDHEN and CDR2 SYDVKM. The CDR3 is made up of 18 amino acids. Germline trimming cut 6 bases from V and 7 bases from J; bases unmatched to any gene: 19. CDR3 DNA: TGTGCCAGCAGATCCTATAGCGGGAGTGTTAGGCCTTATAATGAGCAGTTCTTC. It codes for CASRSYSGSVRPYNEQFF.

The table lists this clone with many counts. The chain recombines TRBV11-2 with TRBJ2-1; D is undetermined. The V end was cut by 3 bases, the J end by 0 bases, with 9 bases between. CDR3 length: 15 residues. Germline values: CDR1 SGHAT, CDR2 FQNNGV. In DNA form, the CDR3 reads TGTGCCAGCAGCTTCCAGGTAAGCTCCTACAATGAGCAGTTCTTC. Amino acids: CASSFQVSSYNEQFF.

The table lists this clone with many counts. V gene TRBV2 combines with J gene TRBJ2-3; TRBD2 aligns across 13 bases. The junction had 3 bases not matched to a gene; V was cut back by 6 bases and J by 3 bases. The CDR3 has 15 amino acids. Germline CDR1 reads SNHLY; CDR2 reads FYNNEI. The CDR3 loop is CASSQGLAGTDTQYF. DNA for the CDR3: TGTGCCAGCAGCCAGGGACTAGCGGGAACAGATACGCAGTATTTT.

This clone was picked up many times. Distinct nucleotide sequences in the sample also encode this CDR3. The rearrangement uses TRBV28 and TRBJ2-3; D not resolved. The germline V gene has CDR1 MDHEN and CDR2 SYDVKM. The V end was cut by 3 bases, the J end by 1 base, with 5 bases between. This CDR3 contains 13 residues. CDR3 coding DNA: TGTGCCAGCAGTTTTGACGGCACAGATACGCAGTATTTT. The encoded protein is CASSFDGTDTQYF.

The gene calls are TRBV25-1 and TRBJ2-7; D tentatively fits TRBD1 or TRBD2 (5 bases each). V was cut by 9 bases and J by 3 bases, with 21 bases left in between. The CDR3 is made up of 15 amino acids. Germline V gene sequence: CDR1 MGHDK, CDR2 SYGVNS. CDR3 coding DNA: TGTGCCAGAAGTCGGGGCCAGGGCGGACGCTACGAGCAGTACTTC. It encodes CARSRGQGGRYEQYF.

Worth noting for this clone: Since a much larger clone is just one base distant, this may be a read error. The chain couples TRBV18 to TRBJ2-3; unclear D gene. The CDR3 spans 16 residues. The germline V gene encodes CDR1 KGHSH and CDR2 LQKENI. The CDR3 here is CTSSPPDQYSTDTQYF. In nucleotides, the CDR3 is TGTACCAGCTCACCCCCGGACCAGTATAGCACAGATACGCAGTATTTT.

This clone showed up many times. Other DNA sequences in this specimen translate into the identical CDR3. The genes are TRBV27 and TRBJ2-3; D is undetermined. The CDR3 covers 13 residues. Germline assignment: CDR1 MNHEY and CDR2 SMNVEV (reference sequence). V gave up 3 bases and J gave up 2 bases, with 6 bases separating them. DNA of the CDR3: TGTGCCAGCAGTTTGGGCACCACAGATACGCAGTATTTT. It yields the protein CASSLGTTDTQYF.

This clone has a handful of counts. The chain carries TRBV19 and TRBJ1-2; D gene ambiguous. The V gene's germline CDR1 is LNHDA and CDR2 SQIVND (reference sequence). The V gene lost 3 bases and the J gene lost 2 bases, with 13 bases spanning the gap. This CDR3 comprises 15 residues. The CDR3 region has the DNA TGTGCCAGTAGTATCTGCGAGGCGGTCAACTATGGCTACACCTTC. Translated: CASSICEAVNYGYTF.

This clone was detected many times. The chain joins TRBV18 to TRBJ2-6; the match to TRBD2 covers 7 bases. Per germline, CDR1 KGHSH and CDR2 LQKENI. V dropped 6 bases and J dropped 0; count of bases not matched to a gene: 5. This CDR3 is 16 amino acids long. As DNA, the CDR3 is TGTGCCAGCTCTATCCGCGGGGGCTCTGGGGCCAACGTCCTGACTTTC. Translation gives CASSIRGGSGANVLTF. Complete variable domain (other parts from reference TRBV18 and TRBJ2-6): NAGVMQNPRHLVRRRGQEARLRCSPMKGHSHVYWYRQLPEEGLKFMVYLQKENIIDESGMPKERFSAEFPKEGPSILRIQQVVRGDSAAYFCASSIRGGSGANVLTFGAGSRLTVL.

This chain joins TRBV6-1 and TRBJ2-7; 9 nucleotides match TRBD2. Germline CDR1 is MNHNS and CDR2 is SASEGT. The CDR3 length is 15 residues. J was trimmed by 6 bases and V by 10 bases; bases with no gene match: 16. DNA for the CDR3: TGTGCCATACTGACCAAGATGGGACTAGCCGGCGAGCAGTACTTC. Translating gives CAILTKMGLAGEQYF.

There are many counts of this clone. The CDR3 spells CAWSRGARGYTF. CDR3 nucleotide sequence: TGTGCCTGGAGTCGGGGGGCGCGCGGCTACACCTTC. The chain uses TRBV30 and TRBJ1-2, with D possibly matching TRBD1 (6 bases). Trimming left V 2 bases short and J 8 bases short, with 12 bases between. In germline, CDR1 is GTSNPN, CDR2 SVGIG (reference sequence). The CDR3 sequence is 12 residues long.

This clone was counted at least ten times. V is TRBV3-1 and J is TRBJ2-7, with 8 bases aligning to TRBD1. With V trimmed by 8 bases and J by 4 bases, 7 bases remained unmatched. Germline values: CDR1 LGHDT, CDR2 YNNKEL (reference sequence). This CDR3 is built from 13 residues. The CDR3 sequence is CASAVGQGYEQYF. The CDR3 coding sequence is TGTGCCAGCGCAGTCGGACAGGGATACGAGCAGTACTTC.

There are many counts of this clone. The J gene is TRBJ1-5, the V gene TRBV4-1, with a weak D call TRBD1 (6 bases). Germline V CDR1 and CDR2: MGHRA, YSYEKL. This CDR3 comprises 14 residues. The V and J ends lost 1 base and 4 bases respectively, with 8 bases between them. DNA of the CDR3: TGCGCCAGCAGCCAAGGGAGGGGGAATCAGCCCCAGCATTTT. It is translated as CASSQGRGNQPQHF.

The table lists this clone with many counts. The chain recombines TRBV7-9 with TRBJ1-2; D unclear. Germline CDR1 and CDR2: SEHNR and FQNEAQ (reference sequence). CDR3 length equals 15 residues. The ends were cut back, 4 bases at V and 2 bases at J, with 14 bases in the middle. DNA for the CDR3: TGTGCCAGCAGCTCGACCAAACAAACCAACTATGGCTACACCTTC. This encodes CASSSTKQTNYGYTF. Together with reference TRBV7-9 and TRBJ1-2, the CDR3 gives the full variable domain: DTGVSQNPRHKITKRGQNVTFRCDPISEHNRLYWYRQTLGQGPEFLTYFQNEAQLEKSRLLSDRFSAERPKGSFSTLEIQRTEQGDSAMYLCASSSTKQTNYGYTFGSGTRLTVV.

This clone was detected many times. This chain links TRBV2 with TRBJ1-3, with TRBD1 identical over 9 bases. Germline CDR1 reads SNHLY; CDR2 reads FYNNEI. The CDR3 runs to 13 residues. J gave up 5 bases and V 6 bases, and 2 bases lay outside the gene matches. Here the CDR3 reads CASRQGARNTIYF. The CDR3 bases are TGTGCCAGCAGACAGGGGGCAAGAAACACCATATATTTT.

This clone was detected ten times or more. The V call is TRBV20-1, the J call TRBJ2-3; 7 bases match TRBD1. Germline CDR1 reads DFQATT; CDR2 reads SNEGSKA (reference sequence). The CDR3 contains 14 residues. Trimming took 6 bases from V and 2 from J; bases not matched to a gene: 8. As DNA, the CDR3 is TGCAGTGCCATCCGGGACAGTCACACAGATACGCAGTATTTT. As protein: CSAIRDSHTDTQYF.

This clone has a count of ten or more. This sequence joins TRBV14 and TRBJ1-2, with 12 bases aligning to TRBD1. With 4 bases clipped from V and 6 bases from J, the junction kept 3 bases outside the gene matches. Germline V CDR1 and CDR2: SGHDN, FVKESK. The CDR3 runs to 14 residues. The CDR3 DNA sequence: TGTGCCAGCAGCCCCCGGGACAGGGGGCATGGCTACACCTTC. This gives the protein CASSPRDRGHGYTF.

Only a few counts were recorded for this clone. A much bigger clone sits one base away, suggesting this may be a read error. This sample also contains other DNA sequences that code for the same CDR3. The chain recombines TRBV5-5 with TRBJ2-7; D ambiguous. V lost 4 bases and J lost 2, with 16 bases in between. The germline V gene encodes CDR1 SGHKS and CDR2 YYEKEE (reference sequence). CDR3 length equals 15 residues. The CDR3 protein is CASSPDGRRPYEQYF. As DNA, the CDR3 is TGTGCCAGCAGCCCGGACGGCAGACGTCCCTACGAGCAGTACTTC.

As for this clone: One base away lies a much larger clone, so this may be a sequencing read error. V usage is TRBV4-2 and J usage is TRBJ2-5; no reliable D call. This CDR3 comprises 14 residues. Trimming pared 2 bases from V and 5 bases from J, leaving 12 bases between. Germline CDR1 LGHNA, CDR2 YNFKEQ. CDR3 loop: CASSQQAWSETQYF. In DNA, the CDR3 is TGTGCCAGCAGCCAACAGGCATGGTCGGAGACCCAGTACTTC.

Many counts were recorded for this clone. V and J are TRBV14 and TRBJ2-1, with 7 bases aligning to TRBD2. V dropped 0 bases and J dropped 9; count of bases not matched to a gene: 17. Germline CDR1 reads SGHDN; CDR2 reads FVKESK. The CDR3 spans 18 residues. CDR3 protein: CASSQDYSRPSGRSEQFF. CDR3 DNA: TGTGCCAGCAGCCAAGATTATAGTCGGCCTAGCGGTAGGAGTGAGCAGTTCTTC.

This clone was seen only a few times. The chain couples TRBV24-1 to TRBJ2-2, with 7 bases lining up with TRBD1. The CDR3 has 14 amino acids. The V gene end was trimmed by 10 bases and the J gene end by 3 bases; junction bases not matched to a gene: 7. Germline values: CDR1 KGHDR, CDR2 SFDVKD. The CDR3 DNA reads as TGTGCCACTATGGGCGACAGGGACACCGGGGAGCTGTTTTTT. Protein product: CATMGDRDTGELFF.